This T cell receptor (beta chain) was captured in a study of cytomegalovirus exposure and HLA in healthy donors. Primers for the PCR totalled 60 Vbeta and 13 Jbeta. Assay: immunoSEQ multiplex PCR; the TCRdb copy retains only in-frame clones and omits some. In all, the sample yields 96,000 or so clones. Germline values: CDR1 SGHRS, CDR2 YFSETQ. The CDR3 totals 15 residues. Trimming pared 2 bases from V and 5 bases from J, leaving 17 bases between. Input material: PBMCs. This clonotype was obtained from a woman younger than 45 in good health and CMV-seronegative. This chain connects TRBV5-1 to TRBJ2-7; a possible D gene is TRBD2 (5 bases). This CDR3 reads CASSFNSPEAHEQYF. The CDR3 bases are TGCGCCAGCAGCTTCAATTCCCCGGAGGCCCACGAGCAGTACTTC.